These 18 T cell receptor beta chains came from one sample sequenced in a study of molecular identifiers for immune sequencing clone quantification. One entry per CDR3 protein results from TCRdb running MiXCR on the PCR reads. The sample lists under 800,000 distinct CDR3 sequences; about 25% were seen once. Sequencing was done on a sample of naive CD8+ T cells from blood, with Jurkat cell RNA spiked in. Subset: FACS-sorted CD8+CD4-CCR7+CD45RA+ naive T cells. The receptors were sampled from a human donor in good health. Some libraries in this study had Jurkat cell RNA spiked in.

This clonotype appeared many times. This chain links TRBV7-9 with TRBJ1-5; no reliable D call. The germline V gene has CDR1 SEHNR and CDR2 FQNEAQ (reference sequence). V was shortened by 5 bases and J by 7 bases, with 9 bases between the two germline ends. This CDR3 region has 12 residues. CDR3 DNA sequence: TGTGCCAGCAGCCCCGAGGGCCAGCCCCAGCATTTT. It encodes CASSPEGQPQHF.

The chain couples TRBV2 to TRBJ2-1, with 10 bases matching TRBD1. The CDR3 has 16 amino acids. V lost 6 bases to trimming and J lost 4 bases; unmatched junction nucleotides: 9. Germline values: CDR1 SNHLY, CDR2 FYNNEI. Here the CDR3 DNA reads TGTGCCAGCAGCAACGCCAGGGACAGGGGTTACAATGAGCAGTTCTTC. Translation gives CASSNARDRGYNEQFF.

A few counts support this clonotype. This likely comes from a read error, as the CDR3 has no conserved phenylalanine or tryptophan at its end. This chain joins TRBV7-4 and TRBJ1-5, with D possibly TRBD1 on 5 matching bases. The CDR3 loop spans 16 amino acids. CDR1 and CDR2 from the germline V gene are SGHVT and SQSDAQ. V was cut by 2 bases and J by 1 base, with 12 bases left in between. In nucleotides, the CDR3 is TGTGCCAGCAGCTTAACATCAGGGAAAAGCAATCAGCCCCAGCATTTG. Translation gives CASSLTSGKSNQPQHL.

This clonotype was recorded a few times. The rearrangement joins TRBV30 to TRBJ2-1; perhaps TRBD1 as D (5 bases). V lost 2 bases to trimming and J lost 7 bases, with 12 bases between them. There are 13 residues in the CDR3. Germline loops: CDR1 GTSNPN, CDR2 SVGIG (reference sequence). The CDR3 DNA follows: TGTGCCTGGAGTACCCAGGGTGGGAATGAGCAGTTCTTC. Amino acid sequence: CAWSTQGGNEQFF.

This clonotype was detected many times. The chain joins TRBV13 to TRBJ2-1; 9 nucleotides agree with TRBD2. V was clipped by 1 base and J by 8 bases; unmatched bases: 6. From germline, CDR1 is PRHDT and CDR2 FYEKMQ (reference sequence). The CDR3 covers 15 residues. CDR3 protein: CASSLAAGGPDEQFF. The CDR3, as DNA: TGTGCCAGCAGCTTAGCAGCGGGAGGCCCCGATGAGCAGTTCTTC. Full variable domain (missing parts from reference TRBV13 and TRBJ2-1): AAGVIQSPRHLIKEKRETATLKCYPIPRHDTVYWYQQGPGQDPQFLISFYEKMQSDKGSIPDRFSAQQFSDYHSELNMSSLELGDSALYFCASSLAAGGPDEQFFGPGTRLTVL.

This rearrangement joins TRBV19 to TRBJ1-1; TRBD1 matches at 9 bases. The CDR3 spans 15 residues. Trimming cost V 6 bases and J 7 bases; bases outside gene matches: 12. Germline assignment: CDR1 LNHDA and CDR2 SQIVND (reference sequence). The DNA for the CDR3 is TGTGCCAGTAGGATAACAGGGGGCGGATACATTGAAGCTTTCTTT. Translation: CASRITGGGYIEAFF. Full variable domain (rest looked up from reference TRBV19 and TRBJ1-1): DGGITQSPKYLFRKEGQNVTLSCEQNLNHDAMYWYRQDPGQGLRLIYYSQIVNDFQKGDIAEGYSVSREKKESFPLTVTSAQKNPTAFYLCASRITGGGYIEAFFGQGTRLTVV.

At least ten counts were recorded for this clonotype. The gene calls are TRBV6-6 and TRBJ1-5; no clear D. Germline lookup yields CDR1 MNHNY and CDR2 SVGAGI (reference sequence). The ends were cut back, 5 bases at V and 0 bases at J, with 8 bases in the middle. CDR3 length equals 14 residues. For the CDR3, the DNA is TGTGCCAGCAGTACACGGTTTAGCAATCAGCCCCAGCATTTT. This codes for CASSTRFSNQPQHF.

This clonotype came up many times. The chain employs TRBV4-1 and TRBJ2-7; D ambiguous. The CDR3 runs 14 residues. Trimming removed 1 base at V and 0 bases at J, with 7 bases between. Looked up from germline, CDR1 is MGHRA and CDR2 is YSYEKL. CDR3 DNA sequence: TGCGCCAGCAGCCAAGTCGGCAGCTCCTACGAGCAGTACTTC. Protein product: CASSQVGSSYEQYF.

The J gene is TRBJ2-1, the V gene TRBV30; D might be TRBD2 (6 bases). Trimming removed 0 bases at V and 4 bases at J, with 13 bases between. Germline V lookup: CDR1 GTSNPN, CDR2 SVGIG (reference sequence). This CDR3 comprises 15 residues. The CDR3 DNA sequence: TGTGCCTGGAGTGTACTAGGGGCGGGATACAATGAGCAGTTCTTC. As protein: CAWSVLGAGYNEQFF.

As regards this clonotype: A read error may be the cause here, since a much bigger clone is one base away. This chain uses TRBV3-1 with TRBJ2-5; D gene unclear. The CDR3 covers 17 residues. Germline CDR1 LGHDT, CDR2 YNNKEL (reference sequence). CDR3 coding DNA: TGTGCCGGCAGCCAAGATTACGCGGATTTTAGACAAGAGACCCAGTACTTC. It encodes CAGSQDYADFRQETQYF.

About this clonotype itself: A much more abundant neighbour one base away suggests this may be a read error. The gene calls are TRBV7-2 and TRBJ2-3, with 7 bases lining up with TRBD2. With 4 bases clipped from V and 4 bases from J, the junction kept 8 bases outside the gene matches. CDR3 size: 15 residues. In germline, CDR1 is SGHTA, CDR2 FQGNSA. The CDR3 nucleotides are TGTGCCAGCAGCTCTCAGCGGGACTTTGCAGATACGCAGTATTTT. Translating gives CASSSQRDFADTQYF.

This clonotype came up once. One end of the junction varies from germline; a read error may be responsible. The V and J genes are TRBV12-3 or TRBV12-4 and TRBJ2-7; D unclear. The CDR3 contains 13 residues. CDR3 in amino acids: CASSSGLSYEQCF. The CDR3 nucleotides are TGTGCCAGCAGTTCCGGGCTCTCCTACGAGCAGTGCTTC.

About this clonotype: A much larger clone differs by one base, so this may be a read error. The chain has TRBV3-1 and TRBJ2-7, with a weak D call TRBD2 (5 bases). V was trimmed by 4 bases and J by 6 bases, leaving 25 bases between them. The CDR3 is 17 amino acids. Per germline, CDR1 LGHDT and CDR2 YNNKEL (reference sequence). DNA for the CDR3: TGTGCCAGCAGCCCAGAATCCCTTTATGGAGGAGGCAGCGAGCAGTACTTC. Protein sequence: CASSPESLYGGGSEQYF.

This sequence joins TRBV20-1 and TRBJ2-2; D possibly corresponds to TRBD2 (6 bases). V was cut by 0 bases and J by 6 bases, with 20 bases left in between. The CDR3 runs to 17 residues. The germline gives CDR1 DFQATT, CDR2 SNEGSKA (reference sequence). The CDR3 loop is CSARDLLSGINAGELFF. DNA of the CDR3: TGCAGTGCTAGAGATCTTCTTAGCGGAATAAACGCCGGGGAGCTGTTTTTT.

The chain joins TRBV20-1 to TRBJ2-1; possibly TRBD1 for D (6 bases). There are 16 residues in the CDR3. V was trimmed by 6 bases and J by 1 base, leaving 19 bases between them. In germline, CDR1 is DFQATT, CDR2 SNEGSKA (reference sequence). For the CDR3, the DNA is TGCAGTGCCCTAGAGTCTGGGGGCCGGTCCTACAATGAGCAGTTCTTC. Protein: CSALESGGRSYNEQFF.

The chain couples TRBV5-1 to TRBJ1-1; D is uncertain. The V gene lost 1 base and the J gene lost 4 bases, with 8 bases spanning the gap. The CDR3 covers 13 residues. Per the germline V gene, CDR1 is SGHRS and CDR2 is YFSETQ. In DNA form, the CDR3 reads TGCGCCAGCAGCTTGTGTCGGGGCACTGAAGCTTTCTTT. Its translation: CASSLCRGTEAFF.

There are a few counts of this clonotype. This chain connects TRBV12-3 or TRBV12-4 to TRBJ2-5; the match to TRBD1 covers 8 bases. The CDR3 is 16 amino acids. After removal of 5 bases from V and 2 bases from J, the junction contained 10 bases not matched to a gene. The CDR3 spells CASSGQGRGVQETQYF. The CDR3 DNA follows: TGTGCCAGCAGTGGACAGGGTCGGGGTGTACAAGAGACCCAGTACTTC.

This clonotype was recorded many times. The CDR3 bases are TGTGCCAGCAGCCAAACAGGCATCGGAACAGATACGCAGTATTTT. Translation: CASSQTGIGTDTQYF. This chain joins TRBV7-3 and TRBJ2-3; possibly TRBD1 for D (5 bases). The V and J ends lost 5 bases and 3 bases respectively, with 15 bases between them. Germline V CDR1 and CDR2: SGHTA, FQGTGA. The CDR3 sequence is 15 residues long.